The next 17 T cell receptor beta chains were all read from a single sample in a study of cytomegalovirus exposure and HLA in healthy donors. Profiling relied on immunoSEQ multiplex PCR, and the TCRdb table lists in-frame clones only, not all of them. The sample records about 150,000 clones, around 84% being singletons. The sequencing sample was made of PBMCs. The receptor source for this set is a human donor in good health.

As DNA, the CDR3 is TGTGCCTCCTTAAAGTCGGCTGGGGGGGACAGGGAGAGTTTTTCAACTAATGAAAAACTGTTTTTT. Its translation is CASLKSAGGDRESFSTNEKLFF. The chain has TRBV2 and TRBJ1-4; 9 bases line up with TRBD1. V lost 11 bases and J lost 0; bases outside the gene matches: 28. The V gene's germline CDR1 is SNHLY and CDR2 FYNNEI. There are 22 residues in the CDR3.

J is TRBJ1-5 and V is TRBV9, with no clear D. Germline V CDR1 and CDR2: SGDLS, YYNGEE. This CDR3 is 12 amino acids long. V lost 3 bases and J 7 bases, leaving 8 bases between the germline ends. The chain's CDR3 is CASSAGGQPQHF. The CDR3 DNA reads as TGTGCCAGCAGCGCCGGAGGCCAGCCCCAGCATTTT.

The gene calls are TRBV7-2 and TRBJ2-7; TRBD2 matches 10 bases. Germline CDR1 reads SGHTA; CDR2 reads FQGNSA. There are 14 residues in the CDR3. CDR3 sequence: CASGGEYYDYEQYF. The CDR3 region has the DNA TGTGCGAGCGGGGGGGAGTACTATGACTACGAGCAGTACTTC.

This chain uses TRBV11-3 with TRBJ1-1; D gene ambiguous. CDR3 size: 13 residues. The germline CDR1 and CDR2 sequences are SGHNT and YENEEA. With 0 bases removed from V and 6 bases from J, the gap between germline ends came to 8 bases. This chain's CDR3 is CASSLDLGSEAFF. In nucleotides, the CDR3 is TGTGCCAGCAGCTTAGATCTGGGCTCTGAAGCTTTCTTT.

This chain connects TRBV28 to TRBJ1-1; D uncertain. Trimming took 3 bases from V and 9 from J, leaving 17 bases between them. The CDR3 extends over 14 amino acids. CDR1 MDHEN and CDR2 SYDVKM come from the germline V gene. The CDR3 nucleotides are TGTGCCAGCAGTTTTTCAAGTCGGCCACAGCAAGCTTTCTTT. Protein: CASSFSSRPQQAFF. The entire variable domain, with the rest obtained from reference TRBV28 and TRBJ1-1, is as follows: DVKVTQSSRYLVKRTGEKVFLECVQDMDHENMFWYRQDPGLGLRLIYFSYDVKMKEKGDIPEGYSVSREKKERFSLILESASTNQTSMYLCASSFSSRPQQAFFGQGTRLTVV.

J is TRBJ1-5 and V is TRBV19; 8 bases map to TRBD1. Germline CDR1 is LNHDA and CDR2 is SQIVND (reference sequence). After removal of 4 bases from V and 16 bases from J, the junction contained 12 bases not matched to a gene. This CDR3 has 13 residues. The CDR3 DNA is TGTGCCAGTAGTACCGGCGCCGGGACAGGAGGACATTTT. This codes for CASSTGAGTGGHF.

The J gene is TRBJ1-4, the V gene TRBV6-6; D call uncertain. In germline, CDR1 is MNHNY, CDR2 SVGAGI (reference sequence). V was shortened by 0 bases and J by 5 bases, with 13 bases between the two germline ends. The CDR3 covers 16 residues. CDR3 loop: CASSYSPGNTNEKLFF. For the CDR3, the DNA is TGTGCCAGCAGTTACTCGCCGGGGAATACCAATGAAAAACTGTTTTTT.

The chain is built from TRBV27 and TRBJ1-4; 9 bases match TRBD1. The CDR3 is 16 residues long. V gave up 5 bases and J gave up 4 bases; unmatched junction bases: 8. Germline lookup yields CDR1 MNHEY and CDR2 SMNVEV (reference sequence). The CDR3 coding sequence is TGTGCCAGCAGTCTTCGACGACAGGGGGATAATGAAAAACTGTTTTTT. This encodes CASSLRRQGDNEKLFF.

The gene calls are TRBV19 and TRBJ2-1, with D perhaps TRBD2 (5 bases). CDR1 is LNHDA, CDR2 SQIVND, per germline (reference sequence). Trimming took off 1 base at V and 6 bases at J, with 13 bases between the two ends. This CDR3 is 15 amino acids long. CDR3 region: CASSIVELGSNEQFF. The CDR3 DNA is TGTGCCAGTAGTATAGTGGAACTAGGGTCCAATGAGCAGTTCTTC.

The V gene is TRBV6-4, the J gene TRBJ2-1, with TRBD2 identical over 11 bases. The V and J ends lost 4 bases and 6 bases, in that order; junction bases with no gene match: 2. The CDR3 spans 14 residues. CDR1 and CDR2 (germline): MRHNA, SNTAGT. The CDR3 bases are TGTGCCAGCAGTGGCGGGACTAGCGGCAATGAGCAGTTCTTC. Its protein is CASSGGTSGNEQFF.

V is TRBV14 and J is TRBJ1-2; D uncertain. The V end lost 1 base, the J end lost 2 bases, and 14 bases lay between the germline ends. Per the germline V gene, CDR1 is SGHDN and CDR2 is FVKESK. The CDR3 consists of 16 residues. This chain's CDR3 is CASSQVAALRNYGYTF. CDR3 DNA: TGTGCCAGCAGCCAAGTGGCGGCGTTACGAAACTATGGCTACACCTTC.

The rearrangement links TRBV2 to TRBJ2-2, with 8 nucleotides matching TRBD2. Germline V gene sequence: CDR1 SNHLY, CDR2 FYNNEI. V dropped 7 bases and J dropped 1; count of bases not matched to a gene: 5. CDR3 length: 15 residues. The CDR3 sequence is CASKRGSKNTGELFF. The CDR3 region has the DNA TGTGCCAGCAAGCGGGGGTCGAAGAACACCGGGGAGCTGTTTTTT.

The chain combines TRBV6-6 with TRBJ1-1, with D uncertain. Germline CDR1 is MNHNY and CDR2 is SVGAGI (reference sequence). Trimming removed 2 bases from V and 6 bases from J, with 13 bases in between. The CDR3 length is 14 residues. The CDR3, as DNA: TGTGCCAGCAGTTACAGCAGGCAGGAAGCTGAAGCTTTCTTT. As protein: CASSYSRQEAEAFF.

In regard to this clone: Other DNA sequences within the sample encode an identical CDR3. This chain connects TRBV9 to TRBJ2-5, with 7 bases matching TRBD1. V gave up 2 bases and J gave up 5 bases; unmatched junction bases: 9. Per the germline V gene, CDR1 is SGDLS and CDR2 is YYNGEE. The CDR3 has 15 residues. CDR3 DNA: TGTGCCAGCAGCGTCGCAGGGGGTGAAGTTGAGACCCAGTACTTC. Its translation: CASSVAGGEVETQYF.

The chain links TRBV11-2 to TRBJ2-3; TRBD1 aligns across 9 bases. V gave up 0 bases and J gave up 0 bases; unmatched junction bases: 13. The length of the CDR3 is 20 residues. CDR1 is SGHAT, CDR2 FQNNGV, per germline. CDR3 loop: CASSLEGPTGGPLSTDTQYF. The DNA of the CDR3 is TGTGCCAGCAGCTTAGAGGGCCCGACAGGGGGACCGTTGAGCACAGATACGCAGTATTTT.

J is TRBJ2-1 and V is TRBV5-1, with a tentative D call TRBD2 (6 bases). Looked up from germline, CDR1 is SGHRS and CDR2 is YFSETQ. The CDR3 runs to 15 residues. V lost 3 bases, J lost 0 bases, and 10 bases lay in between. In DNA, the CDR3 is TGCGCCAGCAGCTCTAGCGAGAGCTCCTACAATGAGCAGTTCTTC. Protein product: CASSSSESSYNEQFF.

The rearrangement links TRBV2 to TRBJ2-7; possibly TRBD2 for D (5 bases). Germline values: CDR1 SNHLY, CDR2 FYNNEI. Between the trimmed V and J ends, which lost 0 bases and 4 bases, there was a span of 10 bases. The CDR3 is 14 residues long. The CDR3 spells CASSEAPGEYEQYF. In DNA, the CDR3 is TGTGCCAGCAGTGAAGCGCCCGGGGAATACGAGCAGTACTTC.